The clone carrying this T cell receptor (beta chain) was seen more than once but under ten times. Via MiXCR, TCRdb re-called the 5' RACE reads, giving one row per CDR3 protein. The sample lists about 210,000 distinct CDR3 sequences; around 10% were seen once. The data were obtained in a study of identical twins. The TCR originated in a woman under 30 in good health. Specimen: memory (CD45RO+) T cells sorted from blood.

Here the CDR3 reads CASGGHSSYEQYF. The CDR3 DNA reads as TGTGCCAGCGGGGGGCACAGCTCCTACGAGCAGTACTTC. J is TRBJ2-7 and V is TRBV7-9; D possibly uses TRBD1 or TRBD2 (6 bases each). This CDR3 has 13 amino acids. With 8 bases removed from V and 0 bases from J, the gap between germline ends came to 11 bases. Germline values: CDR1 SEHNR, CDR2 FQNEAQ (reference sequence).